This TCR beta chain was identified in a study of vaccination and CD4 T cells after COVID-19. Study information: Nasal swab PCR had detected SARS-CoV-2 in convalescent patients, 9 or 10 mild and one severe. Every participant was given two doses of BNT162b2 or mRNA-1273 vaccine.

With respect to this clonotype: The antigen remains undetermined.

Time point defined: late sampling 161 to 241 days after vaccination in a few convalescent patients. Whole-study findings and limits: Within convalescent individuals, 304 out of 307 vaccine-specific clones proved to be spike mono-reactive. Clonotypes reactive to SARS-CoV-2 had a median that went up from 21 to 38, but not significantly.

TCRdb re-derived calls from the PCR reads in MiXCR, one entry per CDR3 protein. The sample lists 35,000 to 45,000 distinct CDR3 sequences, around 39% occurring once. The TCR originated in a human donor who had recovered from COVID-19. This material consisted of CD4+ T cells from blood, taken about 7 months after SARS-CoV-2 vaccination.

CDR3: CASSRMSGLAYNEQFF. The DNA of the CDR3 is TGTGCCAGTAGTAGAATGTCGGGGCTAGCCTACAATGAGCAGTTCTTC. The rearrangement joins TRBV19 to TRBJ2-1; D is tentatively TRBD1 or TRBD2 (5 bases each). V was clipped by 4 bases and J by 2 bases, with 15 bases between them. This CDR3 has 16 amino acids. From germline, CDR1 is LNHDA and CDR2 SQIVND (reference sequence).